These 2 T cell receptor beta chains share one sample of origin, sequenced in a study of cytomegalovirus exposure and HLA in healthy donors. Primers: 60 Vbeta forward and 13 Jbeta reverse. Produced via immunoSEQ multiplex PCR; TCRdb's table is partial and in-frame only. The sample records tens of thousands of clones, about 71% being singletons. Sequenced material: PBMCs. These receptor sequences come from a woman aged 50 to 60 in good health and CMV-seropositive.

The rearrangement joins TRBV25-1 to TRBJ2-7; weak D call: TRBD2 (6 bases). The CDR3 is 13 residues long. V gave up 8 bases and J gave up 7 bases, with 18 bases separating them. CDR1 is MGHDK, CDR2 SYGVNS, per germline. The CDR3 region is CASARTILEEQYF. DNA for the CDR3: TGTGCCAGCGCGAGGACTATTCTAGAGGAGCAGTACTTC.

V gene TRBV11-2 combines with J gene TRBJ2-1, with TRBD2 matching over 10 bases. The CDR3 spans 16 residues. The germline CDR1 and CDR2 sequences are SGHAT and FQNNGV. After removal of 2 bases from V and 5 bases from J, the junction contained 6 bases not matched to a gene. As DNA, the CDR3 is TGTGCCAGCAGCTTACGAAGGACTAGCGGACACAATGAGCAGTTCTTC. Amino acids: CASSLRRTSGHNEQFF.